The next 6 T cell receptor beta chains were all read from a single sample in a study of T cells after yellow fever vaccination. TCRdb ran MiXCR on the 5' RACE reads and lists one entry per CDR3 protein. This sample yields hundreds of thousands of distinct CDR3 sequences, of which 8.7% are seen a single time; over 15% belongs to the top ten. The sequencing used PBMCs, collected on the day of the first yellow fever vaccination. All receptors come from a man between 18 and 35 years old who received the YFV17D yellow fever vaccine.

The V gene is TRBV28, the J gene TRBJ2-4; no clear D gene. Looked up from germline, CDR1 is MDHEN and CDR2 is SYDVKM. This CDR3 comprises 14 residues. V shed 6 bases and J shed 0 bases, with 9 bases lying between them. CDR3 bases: TGTGCCAGCAGAGAAAGGATAGCCAAAAACATTCAGTACTTC. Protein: CASRERIAKNIQYF. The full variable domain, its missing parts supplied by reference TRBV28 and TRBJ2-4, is DVKVTQSSRYLVKRTGEKVFLECVQDMDHENMFWYRQDPGLGLRLIYFSYDVKMKEKGDIPEGYSVSREKKERFSLILESASTNQTSMYLCASRERIAKNIQYFGAGTRLSVL.

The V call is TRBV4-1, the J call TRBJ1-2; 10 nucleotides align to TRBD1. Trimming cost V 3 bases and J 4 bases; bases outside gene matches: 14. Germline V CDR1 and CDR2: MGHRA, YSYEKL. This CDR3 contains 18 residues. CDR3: CASSHAGTGAPRGYGYTF. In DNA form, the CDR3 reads TGCGCCAGCAGCCACGCCGGGACAGGGGCCCCTAGGGGCTATGGCTACACCTTC.

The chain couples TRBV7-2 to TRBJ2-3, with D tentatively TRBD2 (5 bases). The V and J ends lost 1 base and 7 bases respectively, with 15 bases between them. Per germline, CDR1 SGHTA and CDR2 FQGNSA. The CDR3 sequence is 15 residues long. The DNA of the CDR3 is TGTGCCAGCAGCTTAGTCGGGATCCGGGTTAATACGCAGTATTTT. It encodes CASSLVGIRVNTQYF.

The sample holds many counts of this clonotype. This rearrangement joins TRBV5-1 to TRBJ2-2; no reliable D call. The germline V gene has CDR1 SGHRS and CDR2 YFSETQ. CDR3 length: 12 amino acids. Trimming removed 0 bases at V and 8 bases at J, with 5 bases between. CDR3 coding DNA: TGCGCCAGCAGCTTGGAGAATGGGGAGCTGTTTTTT. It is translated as CASSLENGELFF. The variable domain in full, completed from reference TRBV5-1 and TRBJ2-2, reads KAGVTQTPRYLIKTRGQQVTLSCSPISGHRSVSWYQQTPGQGLQFLFEYFSETQRNKGNFPGRFSGRQFSNSRSEMNVSTLELGDSALYLCASSLENGELFFGEGSRLTVL.

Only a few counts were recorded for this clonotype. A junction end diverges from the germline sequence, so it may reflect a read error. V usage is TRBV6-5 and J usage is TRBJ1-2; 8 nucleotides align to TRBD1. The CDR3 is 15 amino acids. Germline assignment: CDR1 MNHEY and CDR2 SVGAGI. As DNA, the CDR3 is TGTGCCAGCGGTTACGGGGACAGGCGGAACTATGGCTACACCTTC. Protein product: CASGYGDRRNYGYTF.

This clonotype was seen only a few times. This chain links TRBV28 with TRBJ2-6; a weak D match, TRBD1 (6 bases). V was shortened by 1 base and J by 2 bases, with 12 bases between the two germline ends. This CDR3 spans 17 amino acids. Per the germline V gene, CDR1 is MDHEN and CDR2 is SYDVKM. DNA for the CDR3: TGTGCCAGCAGTTTATCTCCAGGGGCTACTGGGGCCAACGTCCTGACTTTC. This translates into CASSLSPGATGANVLTF.